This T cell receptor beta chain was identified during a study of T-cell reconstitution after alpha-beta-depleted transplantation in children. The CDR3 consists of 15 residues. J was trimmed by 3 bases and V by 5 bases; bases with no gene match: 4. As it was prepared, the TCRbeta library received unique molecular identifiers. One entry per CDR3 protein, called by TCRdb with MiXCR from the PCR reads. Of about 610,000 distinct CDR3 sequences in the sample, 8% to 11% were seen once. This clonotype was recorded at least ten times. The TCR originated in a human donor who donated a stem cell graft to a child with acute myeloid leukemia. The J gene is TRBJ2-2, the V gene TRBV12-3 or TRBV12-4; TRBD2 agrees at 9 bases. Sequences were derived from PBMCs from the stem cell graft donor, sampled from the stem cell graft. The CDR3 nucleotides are TGTGCCAGCAGTACAACTAGCGGGTACACCGGGGAGCTGTTTTTT. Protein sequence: CASSTTSGYTGELFF.